Here is one TCR beta chain with its context. As yet, its antigen is unknown. This CDR3 has 16 residues. Germline assignment: CDR1 LNHDA and CDR2 SQIVND (reference sequence). The cDNA for TCR beta came from 5'RACE template switching with UMIs. TCRdb re-called the 5' RACE reads, yielding one record per CDR3 amino acid sequence without DNA. This table lists roughly 390,000 distinct CDR3 sequences. The data derive from a study of T cells expressing NK-cell markers. Study context: Repertoire data for TCR beta were derived from sorted T cells (CD3+CD56+NKG2C+, CD3+CD56+NKG2C- and CD3+CD56-NKG2C+).

Study observations and caveats: Similarly, these clonotypes led the CD3+CD56-NKG2C+ fraction as well in a handful of donors. It is unclear if expanded NKG2C-expressing clones target HCMV antigens.

The chain carries TRBV19 and TRBJ2-3; TCRdb's assignment of TRBD2 cannot be checked, as there is no DNA. This receptor was obtained from a man aged 18-75 years in good health. The material sequenced was blood T cells: a sorted CD56 or NKG2C T cell subset, CD4+ or CD8+ T cells, or bulk PBMC T cells (not recorded which). The CDR3 here is CASSSQPGLVVDTQYF.